What follows are 22 T cell receptor beta chains derived from one specimen sequenced in a study of a mutant IDH1 vaccine in newly diagnosed glioma. Noted time point: week 5, during vaccination. Each dose delivered 300 ug of mutant IDH1 20-mer peptide subcutaneously with imiquimod. The antigens these receptors bind are not known. Profiled with immunoSEQ multiplex PCR; TCRdb holds only in-frame clones, not every one. This table holds about 53,000 clones, 82% found once. Source: PBMCs, taken from a glioma patient whose treatment included an IDH1 peptide vaccine. These receptors came from a woman in her late teens or twenties with glioma. Some clones in this sample may be carry-over from other donors' samples.

The rearrangement links TRBV6-1 to TRBJ2-3, with 15 bases lining up with TRBD2. Per germline, CDR1 MNHNS and CDR2 SASEGT. The CDR3 consists of 15 residues. The ends lost 5 bases at V and 6 bases at J; junction bases unmatched: 3. The CDR3 DNA reads TGTGCCAGCAGTTTAGGACTAGCGGGAGGGGATACGCAGTATTTT. Its protein product is CASSLGLAGGDTQYF.

This clone was seen once. The chain joins TRBV2 to TRBJ1-2, with D perhaps matching TRBD1 (5 bases). The germline V gene has CDR1 SNHLY and CDR2 FYNNEI. The CDR3 consists of 15 residues. V was clipped by 2 bases and J by 4 bases, with 14 bases between them. CDR3 in DNA: TGTGCCAGCAGTGAAACCCAGGGAGTATCCTATGGCTACACCTTC. This sequence encodes CASSETQGVSYGYTF. The full variable domain, in which reference TRBV2 and TRBJ1-2 provide the parts outside the CDR3, is EPEVTQTPSHQVTQMGQEVILRCVPISNHLYFYWYRQILGQKVEFLVSFYNNEISEKSEIFDDQFSVERPDGSNFTLKIRSTKLEDSAMYFCASSETQGVSYGYTFGSGTRLTVV.

In regard to this clone: This clone may be a read error of a much larger clone one base away. Other DNA sequences from this sample encode an identical CDR3 as well. This chain links TRBV14 with TRBJ1-2, with D maybe TRBD1 (6 bases). This CDR3 spans 13 amino acids. Germline CDR1 is SGHDN and CDR2 is FVKESK. The CDR3, as DNA: TGTGCCAGCAGCCAACAGGGGAAGCATGGCTACACTTTC. Translation gives CASSQQGKHGYTF. The entire variable domain, with the rest obtained from reference TRBV14 and TRBJ1-2, is as follows: EAGVTQFPSHSVIEKGQTVTLRCDPISGHDNLYWYRRVMGKEIKFLLHFVKESKQDESGMPNNRFLAERTGGTYSTLKVQPAELEDSGVYFCASSQQGKHGYTFGSGTRLTVV.

This clone was detected once. This rearrangement joins TRBV5-1 to TRBJ1-5, with 7 bases matching TRBD1. CDR3 size: 15 residues. The ends lost 0 bases at V and 4 bases at J; junction bases unmatched: 4. The germline CDR1 and CDR2 sequences are SGHRS and YFSETQ. The CDR3, as DNA: TGCGCCAGCAGCTTGGAAGGGGGCGGGAATCAGCCCCAGCATTTT. Its translation is CASSLEGGGNQPQHF.

The chain has TRBV4-1 and TRBJ2-7, with TRBD2 matching 14 bases. The J segment lost 7 bases and the V segment lost 5 bases, leaving 13 bases of the junction unmatched. Germline CDR1 is MGHRA and CDR2 is YSYEKL. The CDR3 is made up of 17 amino acids. The CDR3 DNA sequence: TGCGCCAGCAGCGGACCGACTAGCGGGAGGGCTAAAAGGGAGCAGTACTTC. It translates to CASSGPTSGRAKREQYF.

This clone was recorded once. This rearrangement joins TRBV6-5 to TRBJ1-1, with unresolved D. Trimming left V 4 bases short and J 0 bases short, with 6 bases between. Germline CDR1 MNHEY, CDR2 SVGAGI. CDR3 length: 13 residues. CDR3 DNA: TGTGCCAGCAGTTGGCAAGTGAACACTGAAGCTTTCTTT. Its protein product is CASSWQVNTEAFF.

This clone was seen a handful of times. The chain joins TRBV5-1 to TRBJ2-5; no clear D. From germline, CDR1 is SGHRS and CDR2 YFSETQ. Trimming pared 2 bases from V and 6 bases from J, leaving 8 bases between. The CDR3 spans 12 residues. CDR3: CASSLAPKTQYF. In nucleotides, the CDR3 is TGCGCCAGCAGCTTAGCCCCGAAGACCCAGTACTTC.

The chain joins TRBV7-8 to TRBJ2-7; 10 positions match TRBD2. Trimming took 5 bases from V and 6 from J; bases not matched to a gene: 7. Germline V gene lookup returns CDR1 SGHVS and CDR2 FQNEAQ. The CDR3 is made up of 14 amino acids. The CDR3 loop is CASSERGGLGEQYF. In DNA form, the CDR3 reads TGTGCCAGCAGCGAGCGGGGGGGCCTGGGCGAGCAGTACTTC.

This sequence joins TRBV5-4 and TRBJ2-7, with D uncertain. CDR1 and CDR2 from the germline V gene are SGHNT and YYREEE (reference sequence). The CDR3 runs 16 residues. Trimming took 0 bases from V and 2 from J, leaving 15 bases between them. The CDR3 DNA sequence: TGTGCCAGCAGCTTGGGGTCCGGCCGAAACCCCTACGAGCAGTACTTC. Its protein is CASSLGSGRNPYEQYF.

The gene calls are TRBV15 and TRBJ2-6; the D gene could be TRBD1 or TRBD2 (5 bases each). V was cut by 4 bases and J by 0 bases, with 25 bases left in between. Germline lookup yields CDR1 LNHNV and CDR2 YYDKDF (reference sequence). The CDR3 contains 21 residues. For the CDR3, the DNA is TGTGCCACCAGCACGCAACCTAAAGGGACCGTGGGCAACTCTGGGGCCAACGTCCTGACTTTC. Its translation is CATSTQPKGTVGNSGANVLTF.

The chain joins TRBV6-5 to TRBJ2-1; possible D gene TRBD2, 5 bases. Trimming took 5 bases from V and 6 from J, leaving 17 bases between them. The V gene's germline CDR1 is MNHEY and CDR2 SVGAGI. CDR3 length: 15 amino acids. In DNA, the CDR3 is TGTGCCAGCAGTGGAGGACTGACTTCTAGCAATGAGCAGTTCTTC. Translation gives CASSGGLTSSNEQFF.

This clone was seen just once. The genes are TRBV9 and TRBJ2-5, with 12 positions matching TRBD2. There are 18 residues in the CDR3. The germline V gene encodes CDR1 SGDLS and CDR2 YYNGEE. The J segment lost 5 bases and the V segment lost 0 bases, leaving 11 bases of the junction unmatched. CDR3 DNA sequence: TGTGCCAGCAGCGTAGGAAGGGGACTAGCGGGCGGGTGGGAGACCCAGTACTTC. Translation: CASSVGRGLAGGWETQYF.

This rearrangement joins TRBV27 to TRBJ2-7; perhaps TRBD1 as D (6 bases). This CDR3 has 11 residues. Trimming took 10 bases from V and 7 from J, leaving 14 bases between them. The V gene's germline CDR1 is MNHEY and CDR2 SMNVEV (reference sequence). CDR3 sequence: CATPSGAEQYF. CDR3 sequence (DNA): TGTGCCACCCCGTCAGGGGCTGAGCAGTACTTC.

This clone was picked up a small number of times. In DNA, the CDR3 is TGTGCCTGGATGGAGACACCTGGAAACACCATATATTTT. This codes for CAWMETPGNTIYF. This chain connects TRBV30 to TRBJ1-3; D remains unclear. The CDR3 loop spans 13 amino acids. Germline V gene data show CDR1 as GTSNPN and CDR2 as SVGIG (reference sequence). Trimming pared 4 bases from V and 2 bases from J, leaving 9 bases between.

This chain joins TRBV6-1 and TRBJ1-3, with D unclear. Between the trimmed V and J ends, which lost 5 bases and 0 bases, there was a span of 5 bases. CDR3 length: 13 residues. Germline CDR1 is MNHNS and CDR2 is SASEGT. The CDR3 DNA follows: TGTGCCAGCAGTTCCAGCTCTGGAAACACCATATATTTT. This gives the protein CASSSSSGNTIYF.

The rearrangement uses TRBV4-1 and TRBJ1-2, with a weak D call TRBD1 (5 bases). The germline gives CDR1 MGHRA, CDR2 YSYEKL. V dropped 0 bases and J dropped 8 bases, with 19 bases sitting between them. The CDR3 consists of 16 residues. Written as DNA, the CDR3 is TGCGCCAGCAGCCAAGATTCGGCAGGGATCTTGGGGGGCTACACCTTC. Translating gives CASSQDSAGILGGYTF.

The chain employs TRBV10-1 and TRBJ2-2, with D uncertain. V was shortened by 4 bases and J by 6 bases, with 6 bases between the two germline ends. The germline V gene has CDR1 WNHNN and CDR2 SYGVQD (reference sequence). This CDR3 is built from 12 residues. This chain's CDR3 is CASSARSGELFF. In DNA, the CDR3 is TGCGCCAGCAGTGCCAGGTCCGGGGAGCTGTTTTTT.

The chain is built from TRBV7-9 and TRBJ1-2, with D unresolved. V lost 3 bases and J 3 bases, leaving 5 bases between the germline ends. Germline CDR1 is SEHNR and CDR2 is FQNEAQ (reference sequence). The CDR3 extends over 12 amino acids. CDR3 amino acids: CASSFGDYGYTF. As DNA, the CDR3 is TGTGCCAGCAGCTTTGGTGACTATGGCTACACCTTC.

V and J are TRBV29-1 and TRBJ1-1; 7 nucleotides agree with TRBD1. The CDR3 extends over 13 amino acids. V trimming: 3 bases; J trimming: 6 bases; junction bases outside the gene matches: 7. The germline CDR1 and CDR2 sequences are SQVTM and ANQGSEA. The DNA of the CDR3 is TGCAGCGTTGATGGGACGACAGGGCCTGAAGCTTTCTTT. It codes for CSVDGTTGPEAFF.

This chain joins TRBV6-5 and TRBJ2-7; D might be TRBD1 or TRBD2, each matching 5 bases. CDR3 length: 15 residues. Germline V gene sequence: CDR1 MNHEY, CDR2 SVGAGI. The V end lost 0 bases, the J end lost 0 bases, and 9 bases lay between the germline ends. The DNA of the CDR3 is TGTGCCAGCAGTTACTCAATAGGGACCTCCTACGAGCAGTACTTC. Translated: CASSYSIGTSYEQYF.

The chain carries TRBV19 and TRBJ1-1; a possible D gene is TRBD1 (6 bases). The CDR3 sequence is 12 residues long. Trimming pared 10 bases from V and 5 bases from J, leaving 14 bases between. Germline assignment: CDR1 LNHDA and CDR2 SQIVND (reference sequence). CDR3 in DNA: TGTGCCACCGACAGGCCCGGAACTGAAGCTTTCTTT. Translated, it gives CATDRPGTEAFF.

The chain is built from TRBV7-8 and TRBJ2-3; D unresolved. With 8 bases removed from V and 2 bases from J, the gap between germline ends came to 5 bases. Germline V gene data show CDR1 as SGHVS and CDR2 as FQNEAQ. This CDR3 contains 11 residues. CDR3 region: CASDDTDTQYF. In DNA form, the CDR3 reads TGTGCCAGCGACGACACAGATACGCAGTATTTT. Full variable domain (outside the CDR3, taken from reference TRBV7-8 and TRBJ2-3): GAGVSQSPRYKVAKRGQDVALRCDPISGHVSLFWYQQALGQGPEFLTYFQNEAQLDKSGLPSDRFFAERPEGSVSTLKIQRTQQEDSAVYLCASDDTDTQYFGPGTRLTVL.